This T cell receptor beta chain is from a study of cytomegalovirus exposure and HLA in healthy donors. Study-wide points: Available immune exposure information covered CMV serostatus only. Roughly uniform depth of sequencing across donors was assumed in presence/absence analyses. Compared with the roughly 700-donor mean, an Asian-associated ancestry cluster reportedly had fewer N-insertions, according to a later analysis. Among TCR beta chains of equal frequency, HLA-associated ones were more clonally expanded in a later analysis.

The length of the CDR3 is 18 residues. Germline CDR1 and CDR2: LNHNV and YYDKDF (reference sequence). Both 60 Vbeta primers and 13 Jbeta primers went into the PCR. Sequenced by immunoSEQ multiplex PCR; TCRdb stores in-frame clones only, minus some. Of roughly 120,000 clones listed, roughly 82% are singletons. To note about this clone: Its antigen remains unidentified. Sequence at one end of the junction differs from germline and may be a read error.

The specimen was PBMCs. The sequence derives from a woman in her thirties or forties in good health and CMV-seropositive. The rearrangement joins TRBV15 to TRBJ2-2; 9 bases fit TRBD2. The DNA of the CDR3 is TGTGCCACCAGCAGAGATAGTAGCGGGGGAGCCCTTCACCGGGGAGCTGTTTTT. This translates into CATSRDSSGGALHRGAVF.